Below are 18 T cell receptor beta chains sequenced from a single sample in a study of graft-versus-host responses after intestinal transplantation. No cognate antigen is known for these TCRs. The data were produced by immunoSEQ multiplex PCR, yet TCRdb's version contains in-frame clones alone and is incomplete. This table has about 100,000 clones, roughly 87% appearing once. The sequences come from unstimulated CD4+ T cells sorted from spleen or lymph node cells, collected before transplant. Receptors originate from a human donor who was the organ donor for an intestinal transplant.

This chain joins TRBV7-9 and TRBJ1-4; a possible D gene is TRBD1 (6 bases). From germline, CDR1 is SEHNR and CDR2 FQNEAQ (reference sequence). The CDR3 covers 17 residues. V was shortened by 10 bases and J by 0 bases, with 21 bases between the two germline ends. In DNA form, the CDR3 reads TGTGCCATCATCTCCGGGGGCGTGATTGCAACTAATGAAAAACTGTTTTTT. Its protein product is CAIISGGVIATNEKLFF.

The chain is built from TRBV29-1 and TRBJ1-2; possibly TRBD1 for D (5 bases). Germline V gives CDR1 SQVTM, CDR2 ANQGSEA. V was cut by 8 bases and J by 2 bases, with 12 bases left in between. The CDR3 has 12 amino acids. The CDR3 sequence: CSIWGSNYGYTF. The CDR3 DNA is TGCAGCATCTGGGGGTCAAACTATGGCTACACCTTC. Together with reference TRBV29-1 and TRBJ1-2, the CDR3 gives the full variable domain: SAVISQKPSRDICQRGTSLTIQCQVDSQVTMMFWYRQQPGQSLTLIATANQGSEATYESGFVIDKFPISRPNLTFSTLTVSNMSPEDSSIYLCSIWGSNYGYTFGSGTRLTVV.

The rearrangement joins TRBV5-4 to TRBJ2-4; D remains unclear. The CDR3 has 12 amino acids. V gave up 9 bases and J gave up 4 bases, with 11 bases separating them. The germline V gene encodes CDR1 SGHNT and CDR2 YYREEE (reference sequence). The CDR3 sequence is CATQDGKNIQYF. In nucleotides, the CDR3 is TGTGCCACCCAAGACGGTAAAAACATTCAGTACTTC.

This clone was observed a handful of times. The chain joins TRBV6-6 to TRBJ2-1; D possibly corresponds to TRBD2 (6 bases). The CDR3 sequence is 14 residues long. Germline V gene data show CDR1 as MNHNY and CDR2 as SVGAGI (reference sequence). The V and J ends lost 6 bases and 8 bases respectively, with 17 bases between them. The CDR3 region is CASSRDWGVYEQFF. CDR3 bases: TGTGCCAGCAGCCGGGACTGGGGTGTGTATGAGCAGTTCTTC.

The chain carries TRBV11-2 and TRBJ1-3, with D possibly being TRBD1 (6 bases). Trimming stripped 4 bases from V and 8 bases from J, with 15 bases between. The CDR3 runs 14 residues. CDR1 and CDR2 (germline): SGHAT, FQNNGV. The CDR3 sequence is CASSSTFRGHTIYF. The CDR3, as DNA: TGTGCCAGCAGCTCGACTTTCAGGGGTCACACCATATATTTT.

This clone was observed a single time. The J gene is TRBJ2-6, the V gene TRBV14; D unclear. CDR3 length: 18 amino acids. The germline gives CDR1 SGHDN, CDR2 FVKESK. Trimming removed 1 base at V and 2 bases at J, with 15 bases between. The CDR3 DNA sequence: TGTGCCAGCAGCCAAGCAGTACTTAGGGCCCCTGGGGCCAACGTCCTGACTTTC. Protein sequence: CASSQAVLRAPGANVLTF.

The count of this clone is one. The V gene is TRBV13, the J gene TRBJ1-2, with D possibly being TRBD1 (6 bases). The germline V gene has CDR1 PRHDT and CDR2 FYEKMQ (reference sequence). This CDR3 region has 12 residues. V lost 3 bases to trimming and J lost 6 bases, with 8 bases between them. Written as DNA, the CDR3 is TGTGCCAGCAGCTTCGGGGGCAATGGCTACACCTTC. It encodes CASSFGGNGYTF.

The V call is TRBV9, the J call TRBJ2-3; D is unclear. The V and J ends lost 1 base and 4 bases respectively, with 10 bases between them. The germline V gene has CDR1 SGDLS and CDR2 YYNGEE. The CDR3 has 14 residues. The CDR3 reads CASSVSLPPDTQYF. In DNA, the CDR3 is TGTGCCAGCAGCGTATCGCTTCCCCCAGATACGCAGTATTTT.

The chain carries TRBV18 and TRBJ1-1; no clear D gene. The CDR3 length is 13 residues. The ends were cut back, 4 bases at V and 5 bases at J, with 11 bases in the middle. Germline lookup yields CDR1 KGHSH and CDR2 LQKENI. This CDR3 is CASSLGARTEAFF. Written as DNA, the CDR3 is TGTGCCAGCTCACTGGGAGCGAGGACTGAAGCTTTCTTT.

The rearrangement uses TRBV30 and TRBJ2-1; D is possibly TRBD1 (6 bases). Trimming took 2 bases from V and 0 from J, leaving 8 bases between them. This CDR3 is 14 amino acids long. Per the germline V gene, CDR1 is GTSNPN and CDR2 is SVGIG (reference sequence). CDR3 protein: CAWSIGGSYNEQFF. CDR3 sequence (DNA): TGTGCCTGGAGTATAGGGGGCTCCTACAATGAGCAGTTCTTC. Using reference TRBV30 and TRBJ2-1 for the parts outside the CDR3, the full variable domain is SQTIHQWPATLVQPVGSPLSLECTVEGTSNPNLYWYRQAAGRGLQLLFYSVGIGQISSEVPQNLSASRPQDRQFILSSKKLLLSDSGFYLCAWSIGGSYNEQFFGPGTRLTVL.

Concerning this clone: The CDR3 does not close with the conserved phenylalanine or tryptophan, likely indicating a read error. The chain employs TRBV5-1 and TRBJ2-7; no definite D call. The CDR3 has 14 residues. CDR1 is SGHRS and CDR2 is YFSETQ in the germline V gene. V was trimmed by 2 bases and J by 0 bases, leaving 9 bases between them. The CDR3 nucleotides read TGCGCCAGCAGCTTCATCCCGAGCTCCTACGAGCAGTACCTC. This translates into CASSFIPSSYEQYL.

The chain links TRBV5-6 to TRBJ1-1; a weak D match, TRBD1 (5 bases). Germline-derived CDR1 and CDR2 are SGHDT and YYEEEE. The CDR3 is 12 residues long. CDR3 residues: CVPGGMNTEAFF. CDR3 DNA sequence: TGTGTTCCGGGGGGAATGAACACTGAAGCTTTCTTT.

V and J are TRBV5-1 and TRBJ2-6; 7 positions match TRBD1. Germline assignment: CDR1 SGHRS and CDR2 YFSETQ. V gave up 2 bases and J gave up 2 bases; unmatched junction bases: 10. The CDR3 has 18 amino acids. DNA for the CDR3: TGCGCCAGCAGCTTAGATCGACAGGGTAAGCCTGGGGCCAACGTCCTGACTTTC. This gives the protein CASSLDRQGKPGANVLTF.

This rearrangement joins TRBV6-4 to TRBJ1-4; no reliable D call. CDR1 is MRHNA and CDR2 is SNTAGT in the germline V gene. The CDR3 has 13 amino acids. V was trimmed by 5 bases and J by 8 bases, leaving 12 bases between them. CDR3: CASSPGRIEKLFF. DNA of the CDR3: TGTGCCAGCAGTCCCGGACGGATAGAAAAACTGTTTTTT.

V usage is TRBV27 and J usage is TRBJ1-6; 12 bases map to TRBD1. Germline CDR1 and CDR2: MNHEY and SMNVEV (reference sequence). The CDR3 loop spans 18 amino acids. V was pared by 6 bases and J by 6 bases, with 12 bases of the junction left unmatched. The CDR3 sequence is CASRTGTGGAGSNSPLHF. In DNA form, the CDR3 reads TGTGCCAGCAGGACCGGGACAGGGGGCGCGGGATCTAATTCACCCCTCCACTTT.

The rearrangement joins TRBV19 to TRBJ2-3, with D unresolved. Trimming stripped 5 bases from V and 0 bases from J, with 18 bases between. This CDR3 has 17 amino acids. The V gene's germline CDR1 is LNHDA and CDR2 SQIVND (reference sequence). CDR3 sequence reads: CASSSPPAVGSTDTQYF. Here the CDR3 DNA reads TGTGCCAGTAGTTCCCCCCCGGCCGTGGGGAGCACAGATACGCAGTATTTT.

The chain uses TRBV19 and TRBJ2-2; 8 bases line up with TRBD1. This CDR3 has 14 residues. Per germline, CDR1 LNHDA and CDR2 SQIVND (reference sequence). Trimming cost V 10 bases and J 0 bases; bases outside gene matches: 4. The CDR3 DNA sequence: TGTGCCACCAGACAGGGGACGAACACCGGGGAGCTGTTTTTT. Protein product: CATRQGTNTGELFF.

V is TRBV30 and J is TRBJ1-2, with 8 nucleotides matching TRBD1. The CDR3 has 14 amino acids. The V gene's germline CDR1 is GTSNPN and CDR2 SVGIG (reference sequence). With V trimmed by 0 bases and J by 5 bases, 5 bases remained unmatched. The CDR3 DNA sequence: TGTGCCTGGAGTGTACAGGGGGGCTGGTATGGCTACACCTTC. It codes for CAWSVQGGWYGYTF.